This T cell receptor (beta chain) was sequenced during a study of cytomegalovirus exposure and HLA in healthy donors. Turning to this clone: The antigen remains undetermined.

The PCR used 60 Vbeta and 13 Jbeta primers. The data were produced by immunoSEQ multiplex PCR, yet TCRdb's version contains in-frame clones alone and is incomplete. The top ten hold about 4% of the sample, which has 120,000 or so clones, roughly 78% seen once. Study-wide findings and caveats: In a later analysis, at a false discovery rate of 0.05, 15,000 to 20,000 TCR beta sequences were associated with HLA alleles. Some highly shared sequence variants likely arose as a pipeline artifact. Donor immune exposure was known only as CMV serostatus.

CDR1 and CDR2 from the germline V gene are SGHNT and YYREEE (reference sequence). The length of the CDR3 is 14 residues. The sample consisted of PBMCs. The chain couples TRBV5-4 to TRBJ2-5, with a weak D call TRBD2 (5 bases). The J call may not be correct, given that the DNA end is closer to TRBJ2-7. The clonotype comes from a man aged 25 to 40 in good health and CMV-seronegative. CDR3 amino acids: CASSPRVSSYEQYF. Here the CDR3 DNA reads TGTGCCAGCAGCCCGAGGGTCAGCTCCTACGAGCAGTACTTC.